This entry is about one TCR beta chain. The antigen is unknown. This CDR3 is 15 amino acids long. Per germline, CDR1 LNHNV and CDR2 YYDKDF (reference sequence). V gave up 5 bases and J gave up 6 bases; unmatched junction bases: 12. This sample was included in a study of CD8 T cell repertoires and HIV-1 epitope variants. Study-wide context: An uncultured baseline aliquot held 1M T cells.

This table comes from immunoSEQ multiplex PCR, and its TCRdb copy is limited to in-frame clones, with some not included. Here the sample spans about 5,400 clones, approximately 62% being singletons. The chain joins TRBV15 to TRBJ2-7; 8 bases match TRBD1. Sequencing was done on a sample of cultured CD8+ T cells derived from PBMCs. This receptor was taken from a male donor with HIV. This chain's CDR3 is CATSDGTGGIGEQYF. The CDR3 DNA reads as TGTGCCACCAGCGATGGGACAGGTGGCATTGGCGAGCAGTACTTC.